The TCR beta chain under discussion was sequenced for a study of blood T cell repertoires in COVID-19. Method: immunoSEQ multiplex PCR; TCRdb's copy keeps in-frame clones and lacks some. The sample carries about 130,000 clones, approximately 90% recorded once. The length of the CDR3 is 15 residues. The germline CDR1 and CDR2 sequences are SNHLY and FYNNEI. V gave up 6 bases and J gave up 5 bases; unmatched junction bases: 6. The receptor was derived from a man between 60 and 75 years old with COVID-19, enrolled during active disease. The chain uses TRBV2 and TRBJ1-6, with 8 bases identical to TRBD1. The sequenced sample consisted of peripheral blood. CDR3 nucleotide sequence: TGTGCCAGCAGGCCGACAGGGGTTGATAATTCACCCCTCCACTTT. Translating it yields CASRPTGVDNSPLHF.